Listed below are T cell receptor beta chains from one sample, sequenced in a study of blood T cell repertoires in COVID-19. Profiled with immunoSEQ multiplex PCR; TCRdb holds only in-frame clones, not every one. The repertoire has 120,000 to 150,000 clones, 70% to 90% of them found once; the top ten carry roughly 2.7%. Sequenced material: peripheral blood. The receptors here all came from a human donor with acute or convalescent COVID-19. The donor label of this sample is uncertain. Both conserved end residues are part of each CDR3.

V gene | CDR3 protein
TRBV5-1 | CASSENRENTIYF
TRBV29-1 | CSVDETVNGYTF
TRBV5-1 | CASSLLQGRSSYEQYF
TRBV6-2/TRBV6-3 | CASSYSNEGTYEQYF
TRBV2 | CASIGVSYTDTQYF
TRBV6-5 | CASPAGGDTDTQYF
TRBV6-6 | CASRDRGPGELFF
TRBV15 | CATSREDSSGNTIYF
TRBV6-5 | CASRGTGGNTEAFF
TRBV6-1 | CASSEHQMFTLHF